The clone carrying this TCR beta chain was found many times. Per germline, CDR1 SGHTA and CDR2 FQGTGA. V lost 4 bases and J 1 base, leaving 12 bases between the germline ends. The CDR3 has 15 residues. Genomic DNA, serving as template, underwent TCR beta VDJ and CDR3 profiling. MiXCR, run by TCRdb on the reads, gives a single entry per CDR3 protein. The sample shows some 200,000 distinct CDR3 sequences, more than 45% of them seen only once. Patients selected for sequencing had displayed CD8+CD57+ cell expansion by flow cytometry. Patients uniformly had severe acquired aplastic anemia. This sample is part of a study of CD8+CD57+ T cells in acquired aplastic anemia.

The sequence was obtained from a human donor with aplastic anemia. V is TRBV7-3 and J is TRBJ2-3; D possibly corresponds to TRBD1 (5 bases). What was sequenced was sorted CD4+, CD8+, or CD8+CD57+ T cells (not recorded which) from PBMCs. Written as DNA, the CDR3 is TGTGCCAGCAGCTGGGGCAGCCGACGCACAGATACGCAGTATTTT. Protein product: CASSWGSRRTDTQYF.